The rows below give T cell receptor beta chains drawn from one sample of a study of long-term antiretroviral therapy in people with HIV. Measured with immunoSEQ multiplex PCR; TCRdb has only the in-frame clones, and not every one. This table has about 34,000 clones, roughly 94% appearing once. The sequenced sample was unsorted PBMCs, obtained around 5 years after starting antiretroviral therapy. Receptors originate from a woman aged 50 to 65 with HIV. CDR3s include the opening cysteine and the closing phenylalanine or tryptophan. D genes are given only for firm matches. Expanded clones get a size class; other rows say once, few or many, or leave the size out.

D: -
J: TRBJ2-3
size: -
V: TRBV4-2
CDR3: CASSQPSDTQYF
DNA: TGTGCCAGCAGCCAACCTTCGGATACGCAGTATTTT

D: -
J: TRBJ2-6
size: -
V: TRBV27
CDR3: CASSSSGANVLTF
DNA: TGTGCCAGCAGTTCCTCTGGGGCCAACGTCCTGACTTTC

D: -
J: TRBJ1-1
size: once
V: TRBV29-1
CDR3: CSAGNRADTEAFF
DNA: TGCAGCGCCGGAAACAGGGCTGACACTGAAGCTTTCTTT

D: TRBD1
J: TRBJ2-7
size: -
V: TRBV15
CDR3: CATSRQGEAYEQYF
DNA: TGTGCCACCAGCAGACAGGGGGAAGCCTACGAGCAGTACTTC

D: TRBD2
J: TRBJ2-1
size: -
V: TRBV7-6
CDR3: CASSIGRGSYNEQFF
DNA: TGTGCCAGCAGCATAGGGAGGGGCTCCTACAATGAGCAGTTCTTC

D: -
J: TRBJ1-2
size: -
V: TRBV29-1
CDR3: CSVEEGVSRYGYTF
DNA: TGCAGCGTTGAAGAGGGGGTTTCCCGCTATGGCTACACCTTC

D: TRBD2
J: TRBJ2-3
size: -
V: TRBV5-1
CDR3: CASTPGSGGGADTQYF
DNA: TGCGCCAGCACCCCTGGGAGTGGGGGGGGTGCAGATACGCAGTATTTT

D: -
J: TRBJ2-5
size: -
V: TRBV7-9
CDR3: CASSLLARETQYF
DNA: TGTGCCAGCAGCTTACTAGCGCGAGAGACCCAGTACTTC

D: -
J: TRBJ2-5
size: -
V: TRBV7-2
CDR3: CASSLVYFQETQYF
DNA: TGTGCCAGCAGCTTAGTTTACTTCCAAGAGACCCAGTACTTC

D: -
J: TRBJ1-1
size: once
V: TRBV30
CDR3: CAWSVSRTLVGAFF
DNA: TGTGCCTGGAGTGTTTCCCGGACCCTTGTGGGGGCTTTCTTT

D: -
J: TRBJ1-1
size: -
V: TRBV9
CDR3: CASSVRVDTEAFF
DNA: TGTGCCAGCAGCGTCAGGGTGGACACTGAAGCTTTCTTT

D: TRBD1
J: TRBJ2-1
size: -
V: TRBV5-1
CDR3: CASSLASTGAYNEQFF
DNA: TGCGCCAGCAGCTTGGCTTCGACAGGGGCCTACAATGAGCAGTTCTTC

D: -
J: TRBJ1-5
size: -
V: TRBV30
CDR3: CAWSATSRNRGNQPQHF
DNA: TGTGCCTGGAGTGCGACAAGCCGGAATAGAGGCAATCAGCCCCAGCATTTT

D: -
J: TRBJ2-5
size: -
V: TRBV2
CDR3: CASSSPLTFQETQYF
DNA: TGTGCCAGCAGTTCGCCCTTGACATTCCAAGAGACCCAGTACTTC

D: -
J: TRBJ1-1
size: once
V: TRBV2
CDR3: CASSVETNTEAFF
DNA: TGTGCCAGCAGTGTGGAGACAAACACTGAAGCTTTCTTT

D: TRBD1
J: TRBJ2-3
size: -
V: TRBV7-3
CDR3: CASSWDRATDTQYF
DNA: TGTGCCAGCAGCTGGGACAGGGCCACAGATACGCAGTATTTT

D: -
J: TRBJ1-2
size: -
V: TRBV30
CDR3: CAWNPSWGYTF
DNA: TGTGCCTGGAATCCCTCTTGGGGCTACACCTTC

D: TRBD1
J: TRBJ1-5
size: -
V: TRBV30
CDR3: CAWSVGDSRVGNQPQHF
DNA: TGTGCCTGGAGTGTAGGGGACAGCCGGGTGGGCAATCAGCCCCAGCATTTT

D: -
J: TRBJ2-5
size: -
V: TRBV10-3
CDR3: CAISGQGGQETQYF
DNA: TGTGCCATCAGTGGGCAGGGGGGCCAAGAGACCCAGTACTTC

D: -
J: TRBJ2-1
size: -
V: TRBV5-4
CDR3: CASSLDSFSDEQFF
DNA: TGTGCCAGCAGCTTGGACTCCTTTAGTGATGAGCAGTTCTTC

D: -
J: TRBJ1-4
size: -
V: TRBV7-2
CDR3: CASGAGGLEKLFF
DNA: TGTGCCAGCGGCGCAGGCGGGCTTGAAAAACTGTTTTTT

D: -
J: TRBJ2-7
size: -
V: TRBV12-5
CDR3: CASGLRYEQYF
DNA: TGTGCTAGTGGTCTCCGTTACGAGCAGTACTTC

D: -
J: TRBJ1-1
size: -
V: TRBV7-3
CDR3: CASSIRPGAPTEAFF
DNA: TGTGCCAGCAGCATCCGTCCTGGGGCCCCCACTGAAGCTTTCTTT

D: -
J: TRBJ1-4
size: -
V: TRBV4-2
CDR3: CASSQVGEKLFF
DNA: TGTGCCAGCAGCCAAGTCGGAGAAAAACTGTTTTTT

D: TRBD1
J: TRBJ1-3
size: -
V: TRBV9
CDR3: CASSVGGQTRNTIYF
DNA: TGTGCCAGCAGCGTAGGGGGACAGACAAGAAACACCATATATTTT

D: TRBD1
J: TRBJ2-7
size: -
V: TRBV5-1
CDR3: CASSLEGDSTYEQYF
DNA: TGCGCCAGCAGCTTGGAGGGGGACAGCACCTACGAGCAGTACTTC

D: -
J: TRBJ1-5
size: -
V: TRBV6-5
CDR3: CASSYSVDNQPQHF
DNA: TGTGCCAGCAGTTACTCCGTAGACAATCAGCCCCAGCATTTT

D: TRBD1
J: TRBJ2-7
size: -
V: TRBV5-6
CDR3: CASSLAGTGGLYEQYF
DNA: TGTGCCAGCAGCTTGGCTGGGACAGGGGGCCTCTACGAGCAGTACTTC

D: -
J: TRBJ2-4
size: -
V: TRBV6-5
CDR3: CASGGSLAKNIQYF
DNA: TGTGCCAGCGGTGGCAGTCTAGCCAAAAACATTCAGTACTTC

D: TRBD2
J: TRBJ2-1
size: -
V: TRBV10-3
CDR3: CAISERAGGSNEQFF
DNA: TGTGCCATCAGTGAAAGAGCGGGGGGCTCCAATGAGCAGTTCTTC

D: -
J: TRBJ2-3
size: -
V: TRBV5-4
CDR3: CASSVPGRGTDTQYF
DNA: TGTGCCAGCAGCGTCCCGGGACGTGGCACAGATACGCAGTATTTT

D: TRBD1
J: TRBJ2-1
size: once
V: TRBV27
CDR3: CATKNRDRGWNEQFF
DNA: TGTGCCACGAAAAACCGGGACAGGGGCTGGAATGAGCAGTTCTTC

D: TRBD1
J: TRBJ1-5
size: -
V: TRBV6-1
CDR3: CASERPGQSLQPQHF
DNA: TGTGCCAGTGAACGGCCGGGACAGTCTCTCCAGCCCCAGCATTTT

D: -
J: TRBJ2-3
size: -
V: TRBV7-2
CDR3: CASSLAADTQYF
DNA: TGTGCCAGCAGCTTAGCCGCAGATACGCAGTATTTT

D: -
J: TRBJ1-3
size: -
V: TRBV15
CDR3: CATSRGPEGGRRGNTIYF
DNA: TGTGCCACCAGCAGAGGGCCCGAAGGGGGACGGAGAGGAAACACCATATATTTT

D: TRBD1
J: TRBJ1-5
size: -
V: TRBV30
CDR3: CAWRTGGNQPQHF
DNA: TGTGCCTGGCGGACAGGGGGCAATCAGCCCCAGCATTTT

D: TRBD2
J: TRBJ2-5
size: -
V: TRBV4-2
CDR3: CASKTSGGATSSETQYF
DNA: TGTGCCAGCAAGACTAGCGGGGGGGCAACGTCATCGGAGACCCAGTACTTC